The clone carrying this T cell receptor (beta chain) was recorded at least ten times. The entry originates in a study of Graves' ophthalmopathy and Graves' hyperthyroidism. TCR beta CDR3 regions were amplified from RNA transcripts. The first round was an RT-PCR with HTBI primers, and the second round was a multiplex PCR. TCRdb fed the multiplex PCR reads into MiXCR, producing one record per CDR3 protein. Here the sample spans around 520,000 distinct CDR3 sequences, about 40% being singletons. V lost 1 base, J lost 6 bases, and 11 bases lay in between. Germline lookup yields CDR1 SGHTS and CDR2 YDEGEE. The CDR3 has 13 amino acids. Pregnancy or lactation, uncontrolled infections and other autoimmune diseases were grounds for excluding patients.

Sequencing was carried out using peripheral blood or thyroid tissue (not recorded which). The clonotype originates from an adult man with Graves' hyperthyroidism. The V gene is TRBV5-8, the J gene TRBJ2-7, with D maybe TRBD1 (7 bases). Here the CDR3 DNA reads TGTGCCAGCAGCTTGACAGGGGAGGCCGAGCAGTACTTC. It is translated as CASSLTGEAEQYF.